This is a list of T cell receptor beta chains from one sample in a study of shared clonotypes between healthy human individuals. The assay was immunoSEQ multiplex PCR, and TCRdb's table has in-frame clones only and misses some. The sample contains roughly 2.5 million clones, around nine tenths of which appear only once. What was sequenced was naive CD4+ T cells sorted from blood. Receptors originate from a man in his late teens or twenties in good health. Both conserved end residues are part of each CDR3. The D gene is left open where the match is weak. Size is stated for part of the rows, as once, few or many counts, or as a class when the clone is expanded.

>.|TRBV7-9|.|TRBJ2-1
TGTGCCAGCAGCTTAGAGGCGGGTGAGCAGTTCTTC
CASSLEAGEQFF
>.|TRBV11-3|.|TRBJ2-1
TGTGCCAGCAGCTTCGCCGCCTACAATGAGCAGTTCTTC
CASSFAAYNEQFF
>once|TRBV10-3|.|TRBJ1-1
TGTGCCATCAGTTGGGGGGACACTGAAGCTTTCTTT
CAISWGDTEAFF
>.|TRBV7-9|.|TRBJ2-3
TGTGCCAGCAGCCCCGCGGATACGCAGTATTTT
CASSPADTQYF
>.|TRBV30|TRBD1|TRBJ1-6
TGTGCCTGGAGTCGAGGGGGCGCATTAAATTCACCCCTCCACTTT
CAWSRGGALNSPLHF
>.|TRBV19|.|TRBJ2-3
TGTGCCAGTAGTGCCTCATCCACGAACACAGATACGCAGTATTTT
CASSASSTNTDTQYF
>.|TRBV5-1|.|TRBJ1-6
TGCGCCAGCAGCTGGGGGTATGAGCCAAATTCACCCCTCCACTTT
CASSWGYEPNSPLHF
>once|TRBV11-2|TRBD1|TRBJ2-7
TGTGCCAGCAGCTGGACAGGCATTAGCTCCTACGAGCAGTACTTC
CASSWTGISSYEQYF
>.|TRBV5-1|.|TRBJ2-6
TGCGCCAGCAGCTCGCGGACGACAGACTTCGGCTCTGGGGCCAACGTCCTGACTTTC
CASSSRTTDFGSGANVLTF
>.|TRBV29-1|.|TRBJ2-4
TGCAGCGTTTGGAGGATTTCCGAAAACATTCAGTACTTC
CSVWRISENIQYF
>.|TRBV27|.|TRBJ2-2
TGTGCCAGCAGGGGTCAATCGGCAACGAACACCGGGGAGCTGTTTTTT
CASRGQSATNTGELFF
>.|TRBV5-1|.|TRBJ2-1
TGCGCCAGCAGCTCGGACATCCTGAGCTCCTACAATGAGCAGTTCTTC
CASSSDILSSYNEQFF
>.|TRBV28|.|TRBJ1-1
TGTGCCAGCAGTTTGAGGAGGGTGAGCACTGAAGCTTTCTTT
CASSLRRVSTEAFF
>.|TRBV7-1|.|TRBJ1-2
TGTGCCAGCAGCGACTTCACGAGGGAAAAGACCTATGGCTACACCTTC
CASSDFTREKTYGYTF
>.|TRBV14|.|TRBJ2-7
TGTGCCAGCAGCCAGAAGATTGGGATGTGGTACTTC
CASSQKIGMWYF
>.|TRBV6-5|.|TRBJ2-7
TGTGCCAGCAGTCCCTCCTTCGGAGGCGAGCAGTACTTC
CASSPSFGGEQYF
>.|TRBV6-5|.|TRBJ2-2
TGTGCCAGCAGTAGGGGGGGCGCGGGCACCGGGGAGCTGTTTTTT
CASSRGGAGTGELFF
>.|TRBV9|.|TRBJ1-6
TGTGCCAGCAGCGTAGAGGCAAATTCACCCCTCCACTTT
CASSVEANSPLHF
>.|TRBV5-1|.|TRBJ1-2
TGCGCCAGCAGCTTGGCCGCAGAAGCGGACGGCTACACCTTC
CASSLAAEADGYTF
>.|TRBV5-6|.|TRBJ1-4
TGTGCCAGCAGCAGTTACAGGGATAAAGAAGAAAAACTGTTTTTT
CASSSYRDKEEKLFF
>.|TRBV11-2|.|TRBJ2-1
TGTGCCAGCAGCTTACGAGGGGGGCTAGCGGCCCACAATGAGCAGTTCTTC
CASSLRGGLAAHNEQFF
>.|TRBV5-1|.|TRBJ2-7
TGCGCCAGCAGCTTGGATAGACGGGACCTCTACGAGCAGTACTTC
CASSLDRRDLYEQYF
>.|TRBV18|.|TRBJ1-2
TGTGCCAGCTCACCAGCCACAGACGCTTATGGCTACACCTTC
CASSPATDAYGYTF